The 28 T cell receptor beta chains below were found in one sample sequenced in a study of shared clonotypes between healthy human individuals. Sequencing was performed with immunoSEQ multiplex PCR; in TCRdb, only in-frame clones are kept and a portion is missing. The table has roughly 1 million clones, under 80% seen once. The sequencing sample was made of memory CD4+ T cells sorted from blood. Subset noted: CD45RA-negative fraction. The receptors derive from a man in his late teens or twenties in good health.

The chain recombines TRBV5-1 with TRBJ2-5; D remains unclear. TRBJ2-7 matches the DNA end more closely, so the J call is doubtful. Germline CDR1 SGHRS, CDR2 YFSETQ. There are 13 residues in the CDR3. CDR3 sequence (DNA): TGCGCCAGCAAAGGGCCAAACTCCTACGAGCAGTACTTC. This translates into CASKGPNSYEQYF.

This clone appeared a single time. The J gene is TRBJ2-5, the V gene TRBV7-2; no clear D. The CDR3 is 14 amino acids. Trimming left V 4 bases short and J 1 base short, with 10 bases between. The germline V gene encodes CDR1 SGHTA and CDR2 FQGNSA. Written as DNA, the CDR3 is TGTGCCAGCAGCTACGTCCAGTCCCAAGAGACCCAGTACTTC. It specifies CASSYVQSQETQYF.

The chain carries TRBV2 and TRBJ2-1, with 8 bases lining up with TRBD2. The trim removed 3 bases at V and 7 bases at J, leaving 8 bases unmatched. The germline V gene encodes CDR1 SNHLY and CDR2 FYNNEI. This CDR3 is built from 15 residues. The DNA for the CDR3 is TGTGCCAGCAGTGATGACAGCGGGAGCAGTAATGAGCAGTTCTTC. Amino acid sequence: CASSDDSGSSNEQFF.

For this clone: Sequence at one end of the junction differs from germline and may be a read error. The CDR3 protein is CASSPLSSGNTIYF. The CDR3 coding sequence is TGTGCTAGCAGCCCCCTTTCTTCTGGAAACACCATATATTTT. The chain joins TRBV7-7 to TRBJ1-3; D gene unclear. CDR1 and CDR2 (germline): SSHAT, FNYEAQ (reference sequence). The CDR3 totals 14 residues.

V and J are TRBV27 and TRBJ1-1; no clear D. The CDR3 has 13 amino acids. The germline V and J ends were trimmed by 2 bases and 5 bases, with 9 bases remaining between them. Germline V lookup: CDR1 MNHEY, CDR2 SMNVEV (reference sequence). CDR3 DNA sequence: TGTGCCAGCAGTTTACGGAAATGGACTGAAGCTTTCTTT. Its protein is CASSLRKWTEAFF.

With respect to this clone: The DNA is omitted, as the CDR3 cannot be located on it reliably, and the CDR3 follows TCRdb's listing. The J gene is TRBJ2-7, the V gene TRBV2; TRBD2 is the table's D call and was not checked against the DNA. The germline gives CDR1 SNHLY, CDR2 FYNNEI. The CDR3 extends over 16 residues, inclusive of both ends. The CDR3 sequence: CASSGSWASGASALGF.

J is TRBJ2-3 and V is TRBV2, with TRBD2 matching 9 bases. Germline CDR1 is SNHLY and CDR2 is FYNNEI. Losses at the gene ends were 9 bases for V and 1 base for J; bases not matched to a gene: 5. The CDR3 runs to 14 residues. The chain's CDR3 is CARTTSGRTDTQYF. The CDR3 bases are TGTGCCAGGACGACTAGCGGACGCACAGATACGCAGTATTTT.

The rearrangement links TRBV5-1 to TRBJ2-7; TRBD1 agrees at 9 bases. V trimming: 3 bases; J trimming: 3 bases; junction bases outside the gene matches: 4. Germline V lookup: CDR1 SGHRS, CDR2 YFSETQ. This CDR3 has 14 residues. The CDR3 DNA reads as TGCGCCAGCAGCTCTCGACAGGGGGACTACGAGCAGTACTTC. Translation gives CASSSRQGDYEQYF. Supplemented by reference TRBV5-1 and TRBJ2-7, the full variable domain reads KAGVTQTPRYLIKTRGQQVTLSCSPISGHRSVSWYQQTPGQGLQFLFEYFSETQRNKGNFPGRFSGRQFSNSRSEMNVSTLELGDSALYLCASSSRQGDYEQYFGPGTRLTVT.

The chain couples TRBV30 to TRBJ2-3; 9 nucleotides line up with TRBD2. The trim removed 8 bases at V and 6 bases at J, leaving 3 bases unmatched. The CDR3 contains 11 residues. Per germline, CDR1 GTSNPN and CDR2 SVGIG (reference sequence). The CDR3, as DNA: TGTGCCGGGACTAGCTGGGATACGCAGTATTTT. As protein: CAGTSWDTQYF.

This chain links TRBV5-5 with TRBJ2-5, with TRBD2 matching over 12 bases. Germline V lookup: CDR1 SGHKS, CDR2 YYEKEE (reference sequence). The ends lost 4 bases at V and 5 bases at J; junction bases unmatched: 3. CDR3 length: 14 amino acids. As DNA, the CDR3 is TGTGCCAGCAGCCCTAGCGGGAGGGTGGAGACCCAGTACTTC. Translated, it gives CASSPSGRVETQYF.

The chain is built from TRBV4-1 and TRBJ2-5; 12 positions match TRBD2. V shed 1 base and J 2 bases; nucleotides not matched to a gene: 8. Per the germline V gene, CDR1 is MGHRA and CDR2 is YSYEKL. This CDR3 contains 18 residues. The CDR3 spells CASSQAFGTSGLQETQYF. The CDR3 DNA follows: TGCGCCAGCAGCCAAGCTTTCGGGACTAGCGGGTTGCAAGAGACCCAGTACTTC.

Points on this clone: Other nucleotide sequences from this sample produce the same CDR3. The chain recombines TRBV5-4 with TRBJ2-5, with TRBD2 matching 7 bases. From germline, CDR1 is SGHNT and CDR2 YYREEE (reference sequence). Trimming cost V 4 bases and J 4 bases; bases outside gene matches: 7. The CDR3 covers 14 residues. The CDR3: CASSLGGGRETQYF. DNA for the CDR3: TGTGCCAGCAGCCTGGGGGGAGGGCGAGAGACCCAGTACTTC.

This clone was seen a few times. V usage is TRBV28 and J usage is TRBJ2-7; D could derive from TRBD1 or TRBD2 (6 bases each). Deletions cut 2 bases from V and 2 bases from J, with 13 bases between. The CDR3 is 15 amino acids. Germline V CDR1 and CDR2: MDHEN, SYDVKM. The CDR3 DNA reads TGTGCCAGCAGTTTACTAGGGGGGCCCACCTACGAGCAGTACTTC. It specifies CASSLLGGPTYEQYF.

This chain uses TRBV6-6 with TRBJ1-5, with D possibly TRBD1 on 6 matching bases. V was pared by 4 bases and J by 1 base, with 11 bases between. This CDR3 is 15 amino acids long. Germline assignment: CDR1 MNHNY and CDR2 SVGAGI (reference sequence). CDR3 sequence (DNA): TGTGCCAGCAGTTCAGGGGACGGCAGCAATCAGCCCCAGCATTTT. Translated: CASSSGDGSNQPQHF.

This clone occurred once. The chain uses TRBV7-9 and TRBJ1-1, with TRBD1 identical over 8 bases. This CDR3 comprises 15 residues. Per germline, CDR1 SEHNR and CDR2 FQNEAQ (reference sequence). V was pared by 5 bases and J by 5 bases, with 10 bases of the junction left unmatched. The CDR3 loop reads CASSDWQGAGTEAFF. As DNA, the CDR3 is TGTGCCAGCAGCGACTGGCAGGGGGCGGGAACTGAAGCTTTCTTT.

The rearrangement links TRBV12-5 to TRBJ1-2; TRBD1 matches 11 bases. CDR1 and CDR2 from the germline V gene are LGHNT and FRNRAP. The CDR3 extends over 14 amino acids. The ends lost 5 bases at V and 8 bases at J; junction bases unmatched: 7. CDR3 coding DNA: TGTGCTAGTGGTCTGGGACAGGGGGAGGGCGGCTACACCTTC. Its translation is CASGLGQGEGGYTF.

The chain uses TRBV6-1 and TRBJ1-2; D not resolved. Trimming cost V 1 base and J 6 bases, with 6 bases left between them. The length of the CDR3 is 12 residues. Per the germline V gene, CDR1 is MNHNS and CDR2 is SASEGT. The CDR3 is CASSEESHGYTF. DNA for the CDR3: TGTGCCAGCAGTGAAGAATCACATGGCTACACCTTC.

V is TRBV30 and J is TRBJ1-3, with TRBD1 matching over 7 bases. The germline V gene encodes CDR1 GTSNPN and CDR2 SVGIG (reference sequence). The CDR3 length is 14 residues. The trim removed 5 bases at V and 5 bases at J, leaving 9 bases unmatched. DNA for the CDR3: TGTGCCTGGGCCCCGGGACAGCTCCGAAACACCATATATTTT. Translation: CAWAPGQLRNTIYF.

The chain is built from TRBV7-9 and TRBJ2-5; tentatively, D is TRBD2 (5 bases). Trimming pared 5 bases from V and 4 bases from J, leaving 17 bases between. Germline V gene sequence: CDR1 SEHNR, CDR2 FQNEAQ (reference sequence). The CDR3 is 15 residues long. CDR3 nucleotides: TGTGCCAGCAGCCCCAGAGGGATCGGAGGAGAGACCCAGTACTTC. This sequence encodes CASSPRGIGGETQYF.

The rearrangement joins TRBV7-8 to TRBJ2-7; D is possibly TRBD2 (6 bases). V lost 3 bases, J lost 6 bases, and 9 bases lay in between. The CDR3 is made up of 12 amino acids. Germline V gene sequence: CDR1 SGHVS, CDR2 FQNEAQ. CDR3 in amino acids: CASSLSAGEQYF. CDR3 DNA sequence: TGTGCCAGCAGCTTGTCAGCGGGCGAGCAGTACTTC.

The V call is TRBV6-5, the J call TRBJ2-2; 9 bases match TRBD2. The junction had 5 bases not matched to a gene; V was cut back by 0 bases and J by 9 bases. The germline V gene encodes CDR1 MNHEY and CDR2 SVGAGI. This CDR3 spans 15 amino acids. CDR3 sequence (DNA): TGTGCCAGCAGTTACTCGCGGGAGGGCCTCAGGGAGCTGTTTTTT. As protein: CASSYSREGLRELFF.

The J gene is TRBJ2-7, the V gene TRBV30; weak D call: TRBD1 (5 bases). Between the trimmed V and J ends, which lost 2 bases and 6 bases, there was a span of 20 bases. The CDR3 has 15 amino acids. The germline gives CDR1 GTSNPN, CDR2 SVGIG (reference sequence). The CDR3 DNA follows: TGTGCCTGGAGTCGTGAACAGGTAGTGTTGGGCGAGCAGTACTTC. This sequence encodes CAWSREQVVLGEQYF.

The CDR3 DNA is TGCGCCAGCAGCTTCCGGACAGGGGGCGGTGGGGCCAACGTCCTGACTTTC. Translated, it gives CASSFRTGGGGANVLTF. V and J are TRBV5-1 and TRBJ2-6; 11 nucleotides agree with TRBD1. The CDR3 sequence is 17 residues long. Germline V gives CDR1 SGHRS, CDR2 YFSETQ. V lost 2 bases, J lost 3 bases, and 4 bases stayed unmatched.

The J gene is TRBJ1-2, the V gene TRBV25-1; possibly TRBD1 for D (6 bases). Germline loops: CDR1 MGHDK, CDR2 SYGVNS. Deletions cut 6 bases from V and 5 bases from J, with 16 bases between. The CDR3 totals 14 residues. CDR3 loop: CASRNKLQGYGYTF. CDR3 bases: TGTGCCAGCAGGAACAAGCTGCAGGGGTATGGCTACACCTTC.

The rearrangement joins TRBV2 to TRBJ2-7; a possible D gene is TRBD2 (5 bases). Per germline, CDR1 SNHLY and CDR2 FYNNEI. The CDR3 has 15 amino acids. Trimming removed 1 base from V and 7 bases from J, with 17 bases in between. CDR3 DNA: TGTGCCAGCAGTGAAGTGGCGGGTGCCTTTGGGGAGCAGTACTTC. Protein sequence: CASSEVAGAFGEQYF.

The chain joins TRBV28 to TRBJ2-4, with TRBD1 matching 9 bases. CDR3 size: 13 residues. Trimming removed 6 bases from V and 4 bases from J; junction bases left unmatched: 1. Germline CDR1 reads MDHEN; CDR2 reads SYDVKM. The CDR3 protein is CASRGQGKNIQYF. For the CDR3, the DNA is TGTGCCAGCAGGGGACAGGGTAAAAACATTCAGTACTTC. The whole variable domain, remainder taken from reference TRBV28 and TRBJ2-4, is DVKVTQSSRYLVKRTGEKVFLECVQDMDHENMFWYRQDPGLGLRLIYFSYDVKMKEKGDIPEGYSVSREKKERFSLILESASTNQTSMYLCASRGQGKNIQYFGAGTRLSVL.

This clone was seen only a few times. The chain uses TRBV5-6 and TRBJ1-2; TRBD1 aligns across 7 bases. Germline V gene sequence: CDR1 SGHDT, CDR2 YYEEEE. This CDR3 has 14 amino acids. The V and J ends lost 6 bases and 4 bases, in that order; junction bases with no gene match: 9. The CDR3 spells CASTSPGQTYGYTF. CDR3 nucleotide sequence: TGTGCCAGCACCTCCCCGGGACAGACCTATGGCTACACCTTC.

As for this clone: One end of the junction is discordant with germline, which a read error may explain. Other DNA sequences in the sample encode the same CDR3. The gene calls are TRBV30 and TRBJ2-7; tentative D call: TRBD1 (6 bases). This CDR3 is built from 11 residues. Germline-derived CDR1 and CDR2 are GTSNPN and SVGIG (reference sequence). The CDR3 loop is CAWRQGYEQYF. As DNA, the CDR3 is TGTGCCTGGAGACAGGGCTACGAGCAGTATTTC.